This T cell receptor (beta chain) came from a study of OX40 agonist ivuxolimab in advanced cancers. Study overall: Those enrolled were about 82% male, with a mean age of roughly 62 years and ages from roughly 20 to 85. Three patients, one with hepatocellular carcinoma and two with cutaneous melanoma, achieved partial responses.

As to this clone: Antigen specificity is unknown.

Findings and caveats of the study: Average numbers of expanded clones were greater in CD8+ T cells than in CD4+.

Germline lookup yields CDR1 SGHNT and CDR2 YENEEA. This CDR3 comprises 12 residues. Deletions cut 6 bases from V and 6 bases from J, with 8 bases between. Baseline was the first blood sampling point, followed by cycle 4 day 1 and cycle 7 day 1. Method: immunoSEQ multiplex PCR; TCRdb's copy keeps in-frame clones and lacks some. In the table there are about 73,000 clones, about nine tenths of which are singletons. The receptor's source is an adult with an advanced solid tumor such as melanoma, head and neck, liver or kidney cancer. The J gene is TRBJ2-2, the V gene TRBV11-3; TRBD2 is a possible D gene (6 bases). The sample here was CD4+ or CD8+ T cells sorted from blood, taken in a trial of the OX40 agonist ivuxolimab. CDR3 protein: CASRTGAGELFF. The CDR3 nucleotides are TGTGCCAGCAGGACGGGGGCCGGGGAGCTGTTTTTT.